What follows are 10 T cell receptor beta chains derived from one specimen sequenced in a study of T cell responses to AZD1222 COVID-19 vaccine. Assay used: immunoSEQ multiplex PCR; TCRdb lists only in-frame clones, some missing. The top ten clones hold around 5% of a sample with tens of thousands of clones, about 89% of them seen once. The specimen comprised peripheral blood, sampled 28 days after the second AZD1222 dose. These receptors were obtained from an adult who received the AZD1222 COVID-19 vaccine.

The sample holds one count of this clone. The chain recombines TRBV15 with TRBJ2-1; possible D gene TRBD1, 6 bases. The V end was cut by 1 base, the J end by 5 bases, with 12 bases between. This CDR3 spans 15 amino acids. CDR1 and CDR2 from the germline V gene are LNHNV and YYDKDF (reference sequence). This CDR3 reads CATSRGQGQNNEQFF. Written as DNA, the CDR3 is TGTGCCACCAGCAGAGGGCAGGGGCAAAACAATGAGCAGTTCTTC.

The gene calls are TRBV24-1 and TRBJ2-7; TRBD1 matches at 12 bases. The J segment lost 3 bases and the V segment lost 7 bases, leaving 6 bases of the junction unmatched. CDR3 length: 15 residues. The V gene's germline CDR1 is KGHDR and CDR2 SFDVKD. The chain's CDR3 is CATRSGTGGFYEQYF. CDR3 bases: TGTGCCACCAGAAGTGGGACAGGGGGCTTCTACGAGCAGTACTTC.

The chain has TRBV5-1 and TRBJ1-6; 9 positions agree with TRBD1. CDR3 length: 15 amino acids. Germline CDR1 SGHRS, CDR2 YFSETQ. V lost 4 bases, J lost 11 bases, and 10 bases stayed unmatched. The CDR3 reads CASSRGQGITAPLHF. The CDR3 nucleotides read TGCGCCAGCAGCAGGGGACAGGGAATAACTGCACCCCTCCACTTT.

This chain uses TRBV4-1 with TRBJ1-2, with TRBD1 identical over 7 bases. Looked up from germline, CDR1 is MGHRA and CDR2 is YSYEKL. The CDR3 length is 16 residues. J lost 4 bases, V lost 1 base, and 9 bases had no gene match. In DNA, the CDR3 is TGCGCCAGCAGCCAAGGCCGAGGGGGCGCAGGCTATGGCTACACCTTC. It translates to CASSQGRGGAGYGYTF.

This chain connects TRBV7-8 to TRBJ2-1; 7 bases line up with TRBD2. Germline-derived CDR1 and CDR2 are SGHVS and FQNEAQ. The CDR3 is 16 residues long. The V gene end was trimmed by 5 bases and the J gene end by 3 bases; junction bases not matched to a gene: 10. CDR3 sequence (DNA): TGTGCCAGCAGCCCCCTTCGGGGCGGGGGCTACAATGAGCAGTTCTTC. Its translation: CASSPLRGGGYNEQFF.

This chain uses TRBV4-2 with TRBJ1-5, with 9 nucleotides matching TRBD1. The CDR3 extends over 16 amino acids. The V gene's germline CDR1 is LGHNA and CDR2 YNFKEQ. Trimming cost V 0 bases and J 4 bases; bases outside gene matches: 4. The CDR3 region has the DNA TGTGCCAGCAGCCAAGATTACAGGGGGCCAAATCAGCCCCAGCATTTT. Its protein is CASSQDYRGPNQPQHF.

The genes are TRBV6-5 and TRBJ2-7; tentative D call: TRBD1 (8 bases). The CDR3 is 13 residues long. Trimming cost V 10 bases and J 2 bases, with 15 bases left between them. In germline, CDR1 is MNHEY, CDR2 SVGAGI. CDR3 in amino acids: CATGQGLTYEQYF. The CDR3 nucleotides read TGTGCCACCGGACAGGGACTAACCTACGAGCAGTACTTC.

This clone appeared once. Other nucleotide sequences in the sample specify the same CDR3. This rearrangement joins TRBV4-1 to TRBJ2-5, with 15 bases lining up with TRBD2. CDR1 MGHRA and CDR2 YSYEKL come from the germline V gene. With V trimmed by 1 base and J by 5 bases, 2 bases remained unmatched. The CDR3 is made up of 16 amino acids. The CDR3 protein is CASSQGTSGGGETQYF. In DNA form, the CDR3 reads TGCGCCAGCAGCCAAGGGACTAGCGGGGGGGGTGAGACCCAGTACTTC.

The rearrangement uses TRBV27 and TRBJ2-4, with D hard to call. The CDR3 is 13 residues long. Trimming took 2 bases from V and 8 from J, leaving 10 bases between them. Germline V gene lookup returns CDR1 MNHEY and CDR2 SMNVEV (reference sequence). The CDR3 bases are TGTGCCAGCAGTTTAACGGGTGTTGACATTCAGTACTTC. The encoded protein is CASSLTGVDIQYF.

Written as DNA, the CDR3 is TGTGCCAGCAGCCTACGGTGGGGGGAAAACTACGAGCAGTACTTC. This codes for CASSLRWGENYEQYF. V and J are TRBV3-1 (or the pseudogene TRBV3-2) and TRBJ2-7; possible D gene TRBD2, 6 bases. Germline CDR1 is LGHDT and CDR2 is YNNKEL (reference sequence). The CDR3 runs 15 residues. V was pared by 4 bases and J by 3 bases, with 16 bases between.